The 28 T cell receptor beta chains presented below share a single source sample, sequenced in a study of cytomegalovirus exposure and HLA in healthy donors. Assay used: immunoSEQ multiplex PCR; TCRdb lists only in-frame clones, some missing. The table includes some 50,000 clones, roughly 94% detected once. Sequenced material: PBMCs. The receptors originated from a young woman in good health and CMV-seropositive.

A few counts support this clone. The rearrangement links TRBV27 to TRBJ2-2; weak D call: TRBD2 (6 bases). The CDR3 has 13 amino acids. Per germline, CDR1 MNHEY and CDR2 SMNVEV (reference sequence). V was trimmed by 4 bases and J by 6 bases, leaving 9 bases between them. This CDR3 reads CASSSGEAGELFF. The DNA of the CDR3 is TGTGCCAGCAGTTCGGGGGAGGCCGGGGAGCTGTTTTTT.

The CDR3 coding sequence is TGCGCCAGCAGCTTGTTTAGCGATATCACAGATACGCAGTATTTT. It translates to CASSLFSDITDTQYF. The chain is built from TRBV5-1 and TRBJ2-3; possibly TRBD2 for D (5 bases). Germline-derived CDR1 and CDR2 are SGHRS and YFSETQ. The CDR3 length is 15 residues. V dropped 1 base and J dropped 2 bases, with 11 bases sitting between them.

The V gene is TRBV28, the J gene TRBJ2-1; possible D gene TRBD2, 5 bases. V dropped 4 bases and J dropped 0 bases, with 10 bases sitting between them. CDR1 and CDR2 (germline): MDHEN, SYDVKM. The CDR3 loop spans 15 amino acids. CDR3 residues: CASSSRAPSYNEQFF. The CDR3 region has the DNA TGTGCCAGCAGTTCGCGGGCTCCCTCCTACAATGAGCAGTTCTTC.

The V and J genes are TRBV14 and TRBJ2-2; 12 bases line up with TRBD2. V dropped 2 bases and J dropped 4; count of bases not matched to a gene: 2. This CDR3 is built from 16 residues. Germline V gene sequence: CDR1 SGHDN, CDR2 FVKESK. DNA of the CDR3: TGTGCCAGCAGCCAAAGGGGACTAGCGGGCACCGGGGAGCTGTTTTTT. It codes for CASSQRGLAGTGELFF. Full variable domain (remainder filled in from reference TRBV14 and TRBJ2-2): EAGVTQFPSHSVIEKGQTVTLRCDPISGHDNLYWYRRVMGKEIKFLLHFVKESKQDESGMPNNRFLAERTGGTYSTLKVQPAELEDSGVYFCASSQRGLAGTGELFFGEGSRLTVL.

The chain uses TRBV9 and TRBJ2-7; D is possibly TRBD2 (5 bases). V lost 2 bases, J lost 3 bases, and 12 bases lay in between. This CDR3 spans 14 amino acids. The germline V gene encodes CDR1 SGDLS and CDR2 YYNGEE. CDR3 in amino acids: CASSVASGGYEQYF. The DNA for the CDR3 is TGTGCCAGCAGCGTTGCGTCAGGAGGCTACGAGCAGTACTTC.

V and J are TRBV10-2 and TRBJ2-7; TRBD1 aligns across 7 bases. The germline CDR1 and CDR2 sequences are WSHSY and SAAADI. With V trimmed by 5 bases and J by 3 bases, 1 base remained unmatched. This CDR3 region has 12 residues. The CDR3 reads CASSRQGYEQYF. Written as DNA, the CDR3 is TGCGCCAGCAGTAGACAGGGCTACGAGCAGTACTTC.

V gene TRBV14 combines with J gene TRBJ2-1; maybe TRBD1 (5 bases). Germline CDR1 is SGHDN and CDR2 is FVKESK. The germline V and J ends were trimmed by 0 bases and 8 bases, with 11 bases remaining between them. The CDR3 contains 14 residues. CDR3 nucleotide sequence: TGTGCCAGCAGCCAAGATTGGCAGGGTGATGAGCAGTTCTTC. It yields the protein CASSQDWQGDEQFF. Full variable domain (outside the CDR3, taken from reference TRBV14 and TRBJ2-1): EAGVTQFPSHSVIEKGQTVTLRCDPISGHDNLYWYRRVMGKEIKFLLHFVKESKQDESGMPNNRFLAERTGGTYSTLKVQPAELEDSGVYFCASSQDWQGDEQFFGPGTRLTVL.

The rearrangement uses TRBV7-2 and TRBJ2-7, with TRBD2 matching over 11 bases. CDR1 SGHTA and CDR2 FQGNSA come from the germline V gene. This CDR3 is 16 amino acids long. J lost 2 bases, V lost 4 bases, and 7 bases had no gene match. Here the CDR3 reads CASSSKLAGAPYEQYF. The CDR3 DNA follows: TGTGCCAGCAGCTCCAAACTAGCGGGAGCCCCCTACGAGCAGTACTTC.

This sequence joins TRBV7-9 and TRBJ1-2, with a possible D match to TRBD1 (6 bases). V was cut by 0 bases and J by 7 bases, with 18 bases left in between. Germline values: CDR1 SEHNR, CDR2 FQNEAQ (reference sequence). CDR3 size: 16 residues. The CDR3 region is CASSLAHEAGEGGYTF. CDR3 nucleotides: TGTGCCAGCAGCTTAGCCCATGAAGCAGGGGAGGGTGGCTACACCTTC.

The chain joins TRBV5-6 to TRBJ1-2; 7 positions match TRBD1. Germline V CDR1 and CDR2: SGHDT, YYEEEE. J gave up 3 bases and V 2 bases, and 7 bases lay outside the gene matches. The CDR3 length is 15 residues. The CDR3 DNA reads TGTGCCAGCAGCTTCCCGGAGGGGGCCTACTATGGCTACACCTTC. Amino acids: CASSFPEGAYYGYTF.

The CDR3 sequence is CASSFGLAGANTGELFF. The CDR3 bases are TGTGCCAGCAGCTTCGGACTAGCGGGGGCGAACACCGGGGAGCTGTTTTTT. The V and J genes are TRBV5-4 and TRBJ2-2, with 13 bases matching TRBD2. The germline V gene has CDR1 SGHNT and CDR2 YYREEE (reference sequence). This CDR3 is built from 17 residues. The V and J ends lost 2 bases and 0 bases, in that order; junction bases with no gene match: 1.

This clone was seen a single time. The chain is built from TRBV29-1 and TRBJ2-5; 12 nucleotides match TRBD2. Per the germline V gene, CDR1 is SQVTM and CDR2 is ANQGSEA. This CDR3 contains 15 residues. Trimming at V came to 4 bases and at J to 5 bases, leaving 8 bases not matched to a gene. CDR3 DNA: TGCAGCGTTGCCGGACTAGCGGGATTGGGTGAGACCCAGTACTTC. Translating it yields CSVAGLAGLGETQYF.

This clone was counted a single time. The chain uses TRBV9 and TRBJ2-2; the D gene is possibly TRBD1 (6 bases). This CDR3 has 14 residues. Trimming removed 3 bases from V and 0 bases from J, with 6 bases in between. Per the germline V gene, CDR1 is SGDLS and CDR2 is YYNGEE. CDR3 in amino acids: CASSEGANTGELFF. The CDR3 coding sequence is TGTGCCAGCAGCGAGGGGGCGAACACCGGGGAGCTGTTTTTT. The variable domain in full, completed from reference TRBV9 and TRBJ2-2, reads DSGVTQTPKHLITATGQRVTLRCSPRSGDLSVYWYQQSLDQGLQFLIQYYNGEERAKGNILERFSAQQFPDLHSELNLSSLELGDSALYFCASSEGANTGELFFGEGSRLTVL.

The chain links TRBV15 to TRBJ1-1; D is unresolved. CDR3 length: 13 amino acids. Germline V gene data show CDR1 as LNHNV and CDR2 as YYDKDF (reference sequence). V was trimmed by 3 bases and J by 0 bases, leaving 5 bases between them. CDR3 in amino acids: CATSRQMNTEAFF. CDR3 bases: TGTGCCACCAGCAGGCAGATGAACACTGAAGCTTTCTTT.

V gene TRBV28 combines with J gene TRBJ1-1; 8 bases are shared with TRBD1. Germline CDR1 reads MDHEN; CDR2 reads SYDVKM. After removal of 2 bases from V and 4 bases from J, the junction contained 3 bases not matched to a gene. CDR3 length: 14 amino acids. The CDR3, as DNA: TGTGCCAGCAGTTTAGCAGGGGGCCCCACTGAAGCTTTCTTT. The encoded protein is CASSLAGGPTEAFF.

V usage is TRBV5-4 and J usage is TRBJ1-1, with 7 bases aligning to TRBD1. Per the germline V gene, CDR1 is SGHNT and CDR2 is YYREEE (reference sequence). The CDR3 sequence is 14 residues long. The V gene end was trimmed by 5 bases and the J gene end by 0 bases; junction bases not matched to a gene: 4. CDR3 DNA sequence: TGTGCCAGCAGTACAGACAGGGTGAACACTGAAGCTTTCTTT. It encodes CASSTDRVNTEAFF.

This clone was counted once. V is TRBV5-1 and J is TRBJ2-7; TRBD2 matches 13 bases. The CDR3 is made up of 16 amino acids. Per the germline V gene, CDR1 is SGHRS and CDR2 is YFSETQ. Trimming cost V 5 bases and J 3 bases; bases outside gene matches: 8. For the CDR3, the DNA is TGCGCCAGCAGTCGGACTAGCGGGAGTTCGATCTACGAGCAGTACTTC. The encoded protein is CASSRTSGSSIYEQYF.

This clone was seen a single time. The V call is TRBV7-6, the J call TRBJ2-2; 12 nucleotides match TRBD2. Germline assignment: CDR1 SGHVS and CDR2 FNYEAQ. This CDR3 is 17 amino acids long. V shed 5 bases, J shed 5 bases, and the junction held 9 bases outside the gene matches. In DNA form, the CDR3 reads TGTGCCAGCAGCCCCCGACTAGCGGGAGATCCTACCGGGGAGCTGTTTTTT. Translated, it gives CASSPRLAGDPTGELFF.

The V gene is TRBV6-4, the J gene TRBJ2-2; no definite D call. Trimming left V 10 bases short and J 4 bases short, with 13 bases between. The CDR3 totals 13 residues. Germline lookup yields CDR1 MRHNA and CDR2 SNTAGT. The CDR3 sequence: CATSKAGTGELFF. Here the CDR3 DNA reads TGTGCCACCTCTAAAGCCGGCACCGGGGAGCTGTTTTTT.

The V call is TRBV19, the J call TRBJ1-1; no clear D. CDR3 length: 13 amino acids. From germline, CDR1 is LNHDA and CDR2 SQIVND (reference sequence). With 2 bases removed from V and 7 bases from J, the gap between germline ends came to 11 bases. In DNA form, the CDR3 reads TGTGCCAGTAGTATATCATACGGAGGTGAAGCTTTCTTT. It specifies CASSISYGGEAFF.

The chain links TRBV5-1 to TRBJ2-7; D perhaps matches TRBD1 (6 bases). V lost 0 bases, J lost 3 bases, and 16 bases lay in between. CDR1 is SGHRS and CDR2 is YFSETQ in the germline V gene. The CDR3 has 16 residues. The CDR3 DNA is TGCGCCAGCAGCTTGGTCCCCGCCAGGGGAGACTACGAGCAGTACTTC. This encodes CASSLVPARGDYEQYF.

The chain links TRBV4-1 to TRBJ2-7, with 8 bases matching TRBD2. Looked up from germline, CDR1 is MGHRA and CDR2 is YSYEKL. There are 15 residues in the CDR3. V lost 1 base to trimming and J lost 0 bases; unmatched junction nucleotides: 2. This chain's CDR3 is CASSQVLAGSYEQYF. For the CDR3, the DNA is TGCGCCAGCAGCCAAGTCCTAGCGGGCTCCTACGAGCAGTACTTC.

CDR3 bases: TGTGCCACCAGCAGAGAGCAGGGTCCCCCCCAGACTCAGTTCTTC. Translated: CATSREQGPPQTQFF. This chain connects TRBV15 to TRBJ2-1, with D possibly TRBD1 on 5 matching bases. The V end was cut by 0 bases, the J end by 13 bases, with 19 bases between. In germline, CDR1 is LNHNV, CDR2 YYDKDF (reference sequence). This CDR3 is built from 15 residues.

The chain combines TRBV7-3 with TRBJ2-1; possible D gene TRBD1, 5 bases. There are 13 residues in the CDR3. From germline, CDR1 is SGHTA and CDR2 FQGTGA. V lost 1 base, J lost 6 bases, and 7 bases lay in between. CDR3 in DNA: TGTGCCAGCAGCTTAATGGGGCGCAATGAGCAGTTCTTC. It specifies CASSLMGRNEQFF.

This chain uses TRBV18 with TRBJ2-7; D remains unclear. The V end lost 4 bases, the J end lost 3 bases, and 10 bases lay between the germline ends. There are 13 residues in the CDR3. In germline, CDR1 is KGHSH, CDR2 LQKENI. CDR3 sequence (DNA): TGTGCCAGCTCACGTCAGGTCGACTACGAGCAGTACTTC. Translating gives CASSRQVDYEQYF. Filled out from reference TRBV18 and TRBJ2-7, the complete variable domain reads NAGVMQNPRHLVRRRGQEARLRCSPMKGHSHVYWYRQLPEEGLKFMVYLQKENIIDESGMPKERFSAEFPKEGPSILRIQQVVRGDSAAYFCASSRQVDYEQYFGPGTRLTVT.

The V gene is TRBV10-1, the J gene TRBJ2-3; 10 bases match TRBD2. CDR3 length: 14 residues. Germline lookup yields CDR1 WNHNN and CDR2 SYGVQD (reference sequence). J gave up 4 bases and V 4 bases, and 2 bases lay outside the gene matches. The CDR3 is CASSASGRPDTQYF. Here the CDR3 DNA reads TGCGCCAGCAGTGCTAGCGGGAGACCAGATACGCAGTATTTT.

The chain links TRBV19 to TRBJ2-1; 7 nucleotides line up with TRBD1. Germline V lookup: CDR1 LNHDA, CDR2 SQIVND (reference sequence). V shed 4 bases and J 0 bases; nucleotides not matched to a gene: 6. This CDR3 comprises 16 residues. This CDR3 reads CASSTRQGSSYNEQFF. The CDR3 DNA reads TGTGCCAGTAGTACTCGACAGGGAAGCTCCTACAATGAGCAGTTCTTC.

This chain uses TRBV9 with TRBJ1-6; 7 bases agree with TRBD1. Germline lookup yields CDR1 SGDLS and CDR2 YYNGEE. With V trimmed by 1 base and J by 7 bases, 5 bases remained unmatched. This CDR3 has 15 residues. CDR3 bases: TGTGCCAGCAGCGTATTAACAGGGGAAAATTCACCCCTCCACTTT. This gives the protein CASSVLTGENSPLHF.